This T cell receptor beta chain was recorded in a study of response to subunit inactivated influenza vaccine. Germline loops: CDR1 SGHRS, CDR2 YFSETQ. The CDR3 has 14 amino acids. Trimming removed 0 bases at V and 1 base at J, with 7 bases between. TCRdb used MiXCR to reprocess the RT-PCR reads, holding one entry per CDR3 protein. The data contain more than 450,000 distinct CDR3 sequences, roughly 12% of them singletons. This clonotype was found many times. These data were likewise used in another study, on T cells expressing NK-cell markers. That paper notes: The authors made TCR beta cDNA libraries by 5'RACE template switching. This switching added a universal primer site and UMIs. Sequencing of TCR beta repertoires drew on sorted CD3+CD56+NKG2C+, CD3+CD56+NKG2C- and CD3+CD56-NKG2C+ T cells. Of eight sequenced donors, seven were HCMV-seropositive and one HCMV-seronegative. Dominant NKG2C+ clonotype frequencies of roughly 1.0-8% of CD8+ T cells were measured in a handful of donors. For four donors, these clonotypes were likewise the leading ones in the CD3+CD56-NKG2C+ fraction.

The TCR originated in a man aged 45-60 years who received an inactivated influenza vaccine. The material sequenced was PBMCs from blood, taken on the day of vaccination. The genes are TRBV5-1 and TRBJ1-1; no reliable D call. The CDR3 region is CASSLATANTEAFF. The CDR3 bases are TGCGCCAGCAGCTTGGCTACAGCGAACACTGAAGCTTTCTTT.